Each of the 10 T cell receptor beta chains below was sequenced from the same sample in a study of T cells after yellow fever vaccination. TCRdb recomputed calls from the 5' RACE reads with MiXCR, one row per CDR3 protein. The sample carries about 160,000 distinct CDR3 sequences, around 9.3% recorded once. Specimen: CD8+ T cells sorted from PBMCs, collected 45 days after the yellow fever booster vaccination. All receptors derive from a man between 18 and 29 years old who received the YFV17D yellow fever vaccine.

The DNA of the CDR3 is TGTGCCAGCAGACGACTAGCATTGGACACCGGGGAGCTGTTTTTT. Protein sequence: CASRRLALDTGELFF. This rearrangement joins TRBV6-2 or TRBV6-3 to TRBJ2-2; 7 bases are a match to TRBD2. The trim removed 6 bases at V and 3 bases at J, leaving 7 bases unmatched. The CDR3 runs to 15 residues. Looked up from germline, CDR1 is MNHEY and CDR2 is SVGEGT.

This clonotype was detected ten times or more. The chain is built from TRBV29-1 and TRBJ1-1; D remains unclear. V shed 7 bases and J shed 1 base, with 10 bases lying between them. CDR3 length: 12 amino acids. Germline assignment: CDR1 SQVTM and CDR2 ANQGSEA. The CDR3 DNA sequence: TGCAGCGCCTCTAAGACGAACACTGAAGCTTTCTTT. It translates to CSASKTNTEAFF. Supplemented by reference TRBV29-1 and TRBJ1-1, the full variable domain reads SAVISQKPSRDICQRGTSLTIQCQVDSQVTMMFWYRQQPGQSLTLIATANQGSEATYESGFVIDKFPISRPNLTFSTLTVSNMSPEDSSIYLCSASKTNTEAFFGQGTRLTVV.

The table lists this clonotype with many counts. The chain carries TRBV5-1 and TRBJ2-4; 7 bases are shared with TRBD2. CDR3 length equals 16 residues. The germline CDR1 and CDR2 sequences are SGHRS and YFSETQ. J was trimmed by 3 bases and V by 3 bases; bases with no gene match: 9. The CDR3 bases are TGCGCCAGCAGCTACAGCGGGGTGGCAGGCAAAAACATTCAGTACTTC. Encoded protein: CASSYSGVAGKNIQYF.

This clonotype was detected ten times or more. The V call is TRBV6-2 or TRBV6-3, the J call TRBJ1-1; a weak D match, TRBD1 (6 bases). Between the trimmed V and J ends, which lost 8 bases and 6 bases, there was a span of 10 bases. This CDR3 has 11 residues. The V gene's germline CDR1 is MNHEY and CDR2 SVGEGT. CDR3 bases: TGTGCCAGCGGGGAGGGGGCTGAAGCTTTCTTT. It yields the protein CASGEGAEAFF.

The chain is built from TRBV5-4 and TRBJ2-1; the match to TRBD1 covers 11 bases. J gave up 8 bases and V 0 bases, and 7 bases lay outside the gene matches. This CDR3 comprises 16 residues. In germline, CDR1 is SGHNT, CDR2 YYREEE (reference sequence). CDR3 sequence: CASSLERTGGIDEQFF. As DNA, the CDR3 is TGTGCCAGCAGCTTGGAGCGGACAGGGGGCATCGATGAGCAGTTCTTC. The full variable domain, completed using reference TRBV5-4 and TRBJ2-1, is ETGVTQSPTHLIKTRGQQVTLRCSSQSGHNTVSWYQQALGQGPQFIFQYYREEENGRGNFPPRFSGLQFPNYSSELNVNALELDDSALYLCASSLERTGGIDEQFFGPGTRLTVL.

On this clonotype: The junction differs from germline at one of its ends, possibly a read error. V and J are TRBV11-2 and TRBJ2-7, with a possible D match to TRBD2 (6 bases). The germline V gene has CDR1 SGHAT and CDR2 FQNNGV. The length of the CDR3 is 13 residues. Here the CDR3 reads CPSSLGGAYEQYF. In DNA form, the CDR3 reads TGTCCCAGCAGCTTAGGCGGGGCCTACGAGCAGTACTTC.

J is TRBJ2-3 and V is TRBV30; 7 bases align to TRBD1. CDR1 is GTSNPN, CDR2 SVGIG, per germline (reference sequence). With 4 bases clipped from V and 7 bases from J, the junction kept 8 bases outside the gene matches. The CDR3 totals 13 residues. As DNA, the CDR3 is TGTGCCTGGACAACAGGGGCGACCTATACGCAGTATTTT. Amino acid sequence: CAWTTGATYTQYF.

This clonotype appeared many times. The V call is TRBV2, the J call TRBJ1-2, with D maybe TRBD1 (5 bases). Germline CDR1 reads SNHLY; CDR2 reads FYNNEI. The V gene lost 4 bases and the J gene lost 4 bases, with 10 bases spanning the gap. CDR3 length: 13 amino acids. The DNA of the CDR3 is TGTGCCAGCAGTGCGGGGGGTGGCTATGGCTACACCTTC. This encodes CASSAGGGYGYTF.

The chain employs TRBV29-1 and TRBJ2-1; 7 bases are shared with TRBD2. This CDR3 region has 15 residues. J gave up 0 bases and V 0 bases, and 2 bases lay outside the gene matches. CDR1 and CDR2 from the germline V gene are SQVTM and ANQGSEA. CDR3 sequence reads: CSVEDRGVSYNEQFF. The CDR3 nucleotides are TGCAGCGTTGAAGATCGGGGGGTCTCCTACAATGAGCAGTTCTTC.

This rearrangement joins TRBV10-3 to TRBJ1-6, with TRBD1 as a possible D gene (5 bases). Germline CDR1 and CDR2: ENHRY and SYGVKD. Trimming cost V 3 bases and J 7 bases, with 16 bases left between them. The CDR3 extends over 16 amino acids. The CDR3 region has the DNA TGTGCCATCAGTGAAAACAACAGGAAATCCAATTCACCCCTCCACTTT. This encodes CAISENNRKSNSPLHF.